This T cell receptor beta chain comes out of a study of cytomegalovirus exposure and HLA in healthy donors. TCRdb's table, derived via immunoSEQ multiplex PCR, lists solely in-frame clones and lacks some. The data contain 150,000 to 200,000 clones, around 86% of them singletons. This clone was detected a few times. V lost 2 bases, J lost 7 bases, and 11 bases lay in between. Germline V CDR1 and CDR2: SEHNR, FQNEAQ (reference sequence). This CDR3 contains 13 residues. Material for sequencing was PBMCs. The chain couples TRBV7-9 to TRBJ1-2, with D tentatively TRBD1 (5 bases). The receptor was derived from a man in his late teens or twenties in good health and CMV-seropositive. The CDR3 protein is CASSLWGTGGYTF. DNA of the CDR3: TGTGCCAGCAGCTTATGGGGGACTGGTGGCTACACCTTC.